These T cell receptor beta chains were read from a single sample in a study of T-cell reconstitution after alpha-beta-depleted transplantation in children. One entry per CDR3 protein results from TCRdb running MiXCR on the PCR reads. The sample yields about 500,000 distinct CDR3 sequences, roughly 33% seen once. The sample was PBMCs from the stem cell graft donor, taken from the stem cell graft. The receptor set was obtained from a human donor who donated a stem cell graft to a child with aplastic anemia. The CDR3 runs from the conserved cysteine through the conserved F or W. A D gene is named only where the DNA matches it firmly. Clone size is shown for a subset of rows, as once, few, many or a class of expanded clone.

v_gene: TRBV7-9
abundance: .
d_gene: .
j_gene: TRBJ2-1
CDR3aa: CASSSRKSEQFF
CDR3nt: TGTGCCAGCAGCTCCCGTAAGAGTGAGCAGTTCTTC

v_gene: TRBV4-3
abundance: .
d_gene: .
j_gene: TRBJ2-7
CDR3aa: CASSLSPLVGEQYF
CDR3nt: TGCGCCAGCAGCCTCAGCCCACTAGTAGGCGAGCAGTACTTC

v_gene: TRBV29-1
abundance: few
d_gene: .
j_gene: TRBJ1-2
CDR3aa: CSVDLPGGQGYGYTF
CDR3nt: TGCAGCGTTGATCTCCCCGGGGGGCAAGGCTATGGCTACACCTTC

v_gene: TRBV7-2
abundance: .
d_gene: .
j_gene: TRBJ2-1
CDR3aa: CASSLGGVVNNEQFF
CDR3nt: TGTGCCAGCAGCTTAGGAGGGGTAGTCAACAATGAGCAGTTCTTC

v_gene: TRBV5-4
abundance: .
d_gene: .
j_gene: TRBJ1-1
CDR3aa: CASSLGPGVTEAFF
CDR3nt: TGTGCCAGCAGCTTGGGTCCAGGAGTAACTGAAGCTTTCTTT

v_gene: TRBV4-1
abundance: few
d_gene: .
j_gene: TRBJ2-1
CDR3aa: CASSHPSVSSYNEQFF
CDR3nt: TGCGCCAGCAGCCACCCTAGCGTGAGCTCCTACAATGAGCAGTTCTTC

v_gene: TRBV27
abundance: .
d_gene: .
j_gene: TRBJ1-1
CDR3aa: CASSLIQGDTEAFF
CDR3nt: TGTGCCAGCAGTTTAATCCAGGGAGACACTGAAGCTTTCTTT

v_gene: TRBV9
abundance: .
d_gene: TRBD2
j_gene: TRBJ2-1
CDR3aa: CASSLAGVDNEQFF
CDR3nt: TGTGCCAGTTCCCTAGCGGGAGTCGACAATGAGCAGTTCTTC

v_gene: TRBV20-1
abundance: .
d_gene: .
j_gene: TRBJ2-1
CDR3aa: CSAKAGASSYNEQFF
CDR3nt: TGCAGTGCCAAGGCCGGGGCGAGCTCCTACAATGAGCAGTTCTTC

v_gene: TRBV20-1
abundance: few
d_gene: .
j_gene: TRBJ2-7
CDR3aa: CSARASRGKVDEQYF
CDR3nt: TGCAGTGCTAGAGCCTCGAGGGGCAAAGTTGACGAGCAGTACTTC

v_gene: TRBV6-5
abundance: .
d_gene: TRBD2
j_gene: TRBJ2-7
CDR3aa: CASSYQASGRYEQYF
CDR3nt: TGTGCCAGCAGTTACCAGGCTAGCGGGAGATACGAGCAGTACTTC

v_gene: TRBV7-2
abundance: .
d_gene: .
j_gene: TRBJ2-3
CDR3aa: CASSLSSTRMGPDTQYF
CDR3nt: TGTGCCAGCAGCTTAAGTAGTACCCGAATGGGCCCAGATACGCAGTATTTT

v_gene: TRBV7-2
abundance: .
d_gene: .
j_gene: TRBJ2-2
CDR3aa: CASSQERSTLTGELFF
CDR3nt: TGTGCCAGCAGCCAGGAACGATCGACTCTCACCGGGGAGCTGTTTTTT

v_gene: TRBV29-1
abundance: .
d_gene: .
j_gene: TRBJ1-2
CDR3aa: CSVDRTDGYTF
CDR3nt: TGCAGCGTTGATCGGACCGATGGCTACACCTTC

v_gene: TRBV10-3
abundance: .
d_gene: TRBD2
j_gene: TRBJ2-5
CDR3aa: CAISREGLAGVGETQYF
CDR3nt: TGTGCCATCAGCCGAGAGGGACTAGCGGGAGTTGGCGAGACCCAGTACTTC

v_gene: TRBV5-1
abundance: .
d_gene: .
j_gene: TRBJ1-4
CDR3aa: CASREENEKLFF
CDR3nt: TGCGCCAGCAGGGAAGAAAATGAAAAACTGTTTTTT

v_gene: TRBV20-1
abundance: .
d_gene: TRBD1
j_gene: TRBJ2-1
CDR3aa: CSARRQGSYNEQFF
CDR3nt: TGCAGTGCTAGACGACAGGGCTCCTACAATGAGCAGTTCTTC

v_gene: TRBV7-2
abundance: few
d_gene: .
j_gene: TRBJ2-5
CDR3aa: CASSPGQGWQETQYF
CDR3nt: TGTGCCAGCAGCCCAGGCCAGGGGTGGCAAGAGACCCAGTACTTC

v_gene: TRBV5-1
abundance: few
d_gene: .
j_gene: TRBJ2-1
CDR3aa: CASSSGVGLSSYNEQFF
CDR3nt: TGCGCCAGCAGCTCCGGGGTTGGTCTGAGCTCCTACAATGAGCAGTTCTTC

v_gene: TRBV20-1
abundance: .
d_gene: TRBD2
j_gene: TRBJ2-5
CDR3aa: CSAFPGSGRKETQYF
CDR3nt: TGCAGTGCTTTCCCTGGTAGCGGGAGGAAAGAGACCCAGTACTTC

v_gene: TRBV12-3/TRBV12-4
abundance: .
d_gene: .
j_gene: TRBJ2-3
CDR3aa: CASSLVVGKPDTQYF
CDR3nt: TGTGCCAGCAGTTTAGTAGTGGGGAAGCCAGATACGCAGTATTTT

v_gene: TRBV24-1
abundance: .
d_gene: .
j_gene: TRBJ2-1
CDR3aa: CATSVVDDNEQFF
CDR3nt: TGTGCCACCAGTGTAGTAGACGACAATGAGCAGTTCTTC

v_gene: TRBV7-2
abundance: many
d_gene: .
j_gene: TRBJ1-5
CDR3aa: CASSKGSINQPQHF
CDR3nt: TGTGCCAGCAGCAAAGGATCCATCAATCAGCCCCAGCATTTT

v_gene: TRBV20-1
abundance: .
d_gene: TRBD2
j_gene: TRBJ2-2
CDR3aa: CSARLAGVWTGELFF
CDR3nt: TGCAGTGCTAGACTAGCGGGAGTTTGGACCGGGGAGCTGTTTTTT

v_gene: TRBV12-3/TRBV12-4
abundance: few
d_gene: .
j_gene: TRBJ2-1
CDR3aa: CASSYRRTEQFF
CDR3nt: TGTGCCAGCAGCTACCGCCGGACGGAGCAGTTCTTC

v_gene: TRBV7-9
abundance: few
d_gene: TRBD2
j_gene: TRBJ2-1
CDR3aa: CASSLMGTSNEQFF
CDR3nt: TGTGCCAGCAGCTTAATGGGGACTAGCAATGAGCAGTTCTTC

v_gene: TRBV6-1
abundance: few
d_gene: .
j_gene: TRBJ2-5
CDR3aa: CASSRGTEETQYF
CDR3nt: TGTGCCAGCAGCCGCGGGACGGAAGAGACCCAGTACTTC

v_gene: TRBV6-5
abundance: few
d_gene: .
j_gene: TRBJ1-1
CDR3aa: CASSYLNPKNTEAFF
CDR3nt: TGTGCCAGCAGTTACTTGAACCCCAAGAACACTGAAGCTTTCTTT